Listed here are 32 T cell receptor beta chains from one sample, sequenced in a study of shared clonotypes between healthy human individuals. As defined, naive CD8 cells were CD45RO-negative and positively selected for CCR7, with terminally differentiated effector memory CD45RA+ cells excluded. Data came from immunoSEQ multiplex PCR; TCRdb stores just in-frame clones and leaves some out. The sample carries more than 550,000 clones, 92% recorded once. Sequencing was done on a sample of naive CD8+ T cells sorted from blood. These receptors were taken from a man younger than 45 in good health.

V and J are TRBV5-1 and TRBJ2-7; D is undetermined. This CDR3 is built from 13 residues. The germline CDR1 and CDR2 sequences are SGHRS and YFSETQ. The germline V and J ends were trimmed by 4 bases and 3 bases, with 11 bases remaining between them. CDR3 coding DNA: TGCGCCAGCAGCATAACATTAAACTACGAGCAGTACTTC. As protein: CASSITLNYEQYF. Full variable domain (outside the CDR3, taken from reference TRBV5-1 and TRBJ2-7): KAGVTQTPRYLIKTRGQQVTLSCSPISGHRSVSWYQQTPGQGLQFLFEYFSETQRNKGNFPGRFSGRQFSNSRSEMNVSTLELGDSALYLCASSITLNYEQYFGPGTRLTVT.

The chain is built from TRBV7-7 and TRBJ2-1, with 7 bases fitting TRBD1. The CDR3 length is 15 residues. The germline V gene encodes CDR1 SSHAT and CDR2 FNYEAQ (reference sequence). V gave up 2 bases and J gave up 7 bases; unmatched junction bases: 8. For the CDR3, the DNA is TGTGCCAGCAGCTTAAGCGGACAGGTTGGTAATGAGCAGTTCTTC. Translated: CASSLSGQVGNEQFF.

The rearrangement uses TRBV28 and TRBJ2-1; 8 bases line up with TRBD2. From germline, CDR1 is MDHEN and CDR2 SYDVKM. Germline trimming cut 1 base from V and 10 bases from J; bases unmatched to any gene: 6. The CDR3 is made up of 14 amino acids. DNA of the CDR3: TGTGCCAGCAGTTTATTTGGACTAGCTAACGAGCAGTTCTTC. Amino acid sequence: CASSLFGLANEQFF.

V usage is TRBV7-9 and J usage is TRBJ1-1, with no clear D. Deletions cut 5 bases from V and 6 bases from J, with 19 bases between. Germline assignment: CDR1 SEHNR and CDR2 FQNEAQ (reference sequence). The CDR3 covers 15 residues. The CDR3 sequence: CASSQIPQSNAEAFF. As DNA, the CDR3 is TGTGCCAGCAGCCAAATCCCCCAAAGTAACGCTGAAGCTTTCTTT.

V is TRBV7-2 and J is TRBJ1-1; D is perhaps TRBD1 (5 bases). Germline CDR1 and CDR2: SGHTA and FQGNSA. Trimming removed 5 bases at V and 1 base at J, with 14 bases between. CDR3 size: 15 residues. The CDR3 sequence is CASSPTGMGNTEAFF. The CDR3 bases are TGTGCCAGCAGCCCCACAGGAATGGGGAACACTGAAGCTTTCTTT.

V and J are TRBV7-6 and TRBJ2-7, with D maybe TRBD1 (5 bases). Trimming stripped 4 bases from V and 5 bases from J, with 12 bases between. The CDR3 sequence is 13 residues long. Per germline, CDR1 SGHVS and CDR2 FNYEAQ. In DNA form, the CDR3 reads TGTGCCAGCAGCTGGGGCTCATTGGACGAGCAGTACTTC. As protein: CASSWGSLDEQYF.

The V call is TRBV4-1, the J call TRBJ2-7; tentatively, D is TRBD1 or TRBD2 (5 bases each). From germline, CDR1 is MGHRA and CDR2 YSYEKL. The CDR3 loop spans 18 amino acids. The germline V and J ends were trimmed by 1 base and 1 base, with 20 bases remaining between them. The CDR3 nucleotides are TGCGCCAGCAGCCAAGGTGGGCCAGGGAGCCCCTTTTCCTACGAGCAGTACTTC. Translating gives CASSQGGPGSPFSYEQYF.

J is TRBJ2-7 and V is TRBV28, with D possibly being TRBD2 (6 bases). Trimming shortened V by 4 bases and J by 5 bases, and 24 bases separated the two germline ends. The CDR3 consists of 17 residues. CDR1 is MDHEN, CDR2 SYDVKM, per germline. This chain's CDR3 is CASSSVRYSGRVHEQYF. The CDR3, as DNA: TGTGCCAGCAGTTCGGTCCGTTATAGCGGTAGAGTCCACGAGCAGTACTTC.

The chain recombines TRBV11-2 with TRBJ2-2; D gene ambiguous. Germline V gives CDR1 SGHAT, CDR2 FQNNGV. This CDR3 has 15 amino acids. Trimming removed 5 bases from V and 2 bases from J, with 12 bases in between. The CDR3 DNA sequence: TGTGCCAGCAGCCCCATCAGTACAAACACCGGGGAGCTGTTTTTT. Residues: CASSPISTNTGELFF.

V is TRBV6-6 and J is TRBJ2-7; 10 bases line up with TRBD1. V shed 8 bases, J shed 4 bases, and the junction held 8 bases outside the gene matches. This CDR3 is 14 amino acids long. Germline CDR1 MNHNY, CDR2 SVGAGI (reference sequence). CDR3 residues: CASLKTGGGYEQYF. The DNA for the CDR3 is TGTGCCAGCCTTAAGACAGGGGGCGGGTACGAGCAGTACTTC.

This rearrangement joins TRBV7-9 to TRBJ1-2, with 7 bases aligning to TRBD1. Germline V gene data show CDR1 as SEHNR and CDR2 as FQNEAQ (reference sequence). V lost 4 bases, J lost 8 bases, and 7 bases stayed unmatched. This CDR3 spans 13 amino acids. The CDR3 sequence: CASSSDRARGYTF. CDR3 nucleotide sequence: TGTGCCAGCAGCTCTGACAGGGCTCGAGGCTACACCTTC. Filled out from reference TRBV7-9 and TRBJ1-2, the complete variable domain reads DTGVSQNPRHKITKRGQNVTFRCDPISEHNRLYWYRQTLGQGPEFLTYFQNEAQLEKSRLLSDRFSAERPKGSFSTLEIQRTEQGDSAMYLCASSSDRARGYTFGSGTRLTVV.

The chain is built from TRBV7-9 and TRBJ1-5, with D unclear. There are 17 residues in the CDR3. CDR1 SEHNR and CDR2 FQNEAQ come from the germline V gene (reference sequence). With 1 base removed from V and 4 bases from J, the gap between germline ends came to 17 bases. CDR3 protein: CASSLVDGSYTNQPQHF. The DNA for the CDR3 is TGTGCCAGCAGCTTAGTAGATGGCAGCTACACAAATCAGCCCCAGCATTTT.

V is TRBV5-4 and J is TRBJ2-5; TRBD1 agrees at 7 bases. Trimming at V came to 0 bases and at J to 4 bases, leaving 6 bases not matched to a gene. CDR1 is SGHNT and CDR2 is YYREEE in the germline V gene (reference sequence). The CDR3 loop spans 15 amino acids. CDR3 region: CASSLVQGTRETQYF. The CDR3, as DNA: TGTGCCAGCAGCTTGGTACAGGGGACAAGAGAGACCCAGTACTTC. The full variable domain, rest sourced from reference TRBV5-4 and TRBJ2-5, is ETGVTQSPTHLIKTRGQQVTLRCSSQSGHNTVSWYQQALGQGPQFIFQYYREEENGRGNFPPRFSGLQFPNYSSELNVNALELDDSALYLCASSLVQGTRETQYFGPGTRLLVL.

The chain employs TRBV2 and TRBJ2-1, with TRBD2 matching over 13 bases. CDR1 is SNHLY and CDR2 is FYNNEI in the germline V gene. The CDR3 spans 19 residues. J lost 5 bases, V lost 5 bases, and 15 bases had no gene match. CDR3 in DNA: TGTGCCAGCAGTAAACTAGCGGGAGGGCCGTGGACTCGGGACAATGAGCAGTTCTTC. Protein product: CASSKLAGGPWTRDNEQFF.

This clone was detected once. The rearrangement links TRBV7-6 to TRBJ2-3; D remains unclear. CDR1 SGHVS and CDR2 FNYEAQ come from the germline V gene. The CDR3 covers 13 residues. V was trimmed by 5 bases and J by 5 bases, leaving 11 bases between them. The CDR3, as DNA: TGTGCCAGCAGCCTCAGTCCAAAAGATACGCAGTATTTT. Translation gives CASSLSPKDTQYF.

CDR3: CASSLEWTTYSRDTQYF. CDR3 in DNA: TGTGCCAGCAGCTTAGAATGGACCACTTATTCGCGAGATACGCAGTATTTT. The gene calls are TRBV7-8 and TRBJ2-3; D gene ambiguous. Germline CDR1 and CDR2: SGHVS and FQNEAQ. Trimming removed 1 base from V and 5 bases from J, with 19 bases in between. The CDR3 runs 17 residues.

The rearrangement joins TRBV19 to TRBJ2-1; 10 bases are a match to TRBD1. Germline assignment: CDR1 LNHDA and CDR2 SQIVND (reference sequence). The CDR3 is 16 residues long. The ends lost 5 bases at V and 1 base at J; junction bases unmatched: 5. CDR3 DNA sequence: TGTGCCAGTAGTCCCGGGACAGGGGTGTCCTACAATGAGCAGTTCTTC. Translating gives CASSPGTGVSYNEQFF.

The chain carries TRBV11-2 and TRBJ2-5; 7 nucleotides agree with TRBD2. Germline-derived CDR1 and CDR2 are SGHAT and FQNNGV. The CDR3 extends over 18 amino acids. Trimming cost V 2 bases and J 1 base; bases outside gene matches: 13. The chain's CDR3 is CASSLTNGAGVFQETQYF. The CDR3 nucleotides read TGTGCCAGCAGCTTAACCAACGGGGCGGGAGTTTTCCAAGAGACCCAGTACTTC. Full variable domain (remainder filled in from reference TRBV11-2 and TRBJ2-5): EAGVAQSPRYKIIEKRQSVAFWCNPISGHATLYWYQQILGQGPKLLIQFQNNGVVDDSQLPKDRFSAERLKGVDSTLKIQPAKLEDSAVYLCASSLTNGAGVFQETQYFGPGTRLLVL.

The V gene is TRBV5-1, the J gene TRBJ2-1; the match to TRBD1 covers 9 bases. Germline V gene data show CDR1 as SGHRS and CDR2 as YFSETQ. The V and J ends lost 2 bases and 6 bases, in that order; junction bases with no gene match: 9. The CDR3 length is 16 residues. The CDR3 sequence: CASSFAATGGINEQFF. The DNA of the CDR3 is TGCGCCAGCAGCTTTGCAGCGACAGGGGGGATCAATGAGCAGTTCTTC.

This clone has a single count. The chain couples TRBV7-8 to TRBJ1-5; 7 nucleotides line up with TRBD1. Germline-derived CDR1 and CDR2 are SGHVS and FQNEAQ. The V segment lost 5 bases and the J segment 1 base; nucleotides outside the gene matches: 8. There are 16 residues in the CDR3. The CDR3 here is CASSPSTGLSNQPQHF. CDR3 bases: TGTGCCAGCAGCCCGTCGACAGGGCTGAGCAATCAGCCCCAGCATTTT.

The rearrangement joins TRBV5-6 to TRBJ1-2, with TRBD1 identical over 8 bases. V was pared by 4 bases and J by 4 bases, with 3 bases of the junction left unmatched. Germline V gene data show CDR1 as SGHDT and CDR2 as YYEEEE. The CDR3 is 13 amino acids. Here the CDR3 DNA reads TGTGCCAGCAGCCCCGGGACAGGCTATGGCTACACCTTC. It codes for CASSPGTGYGYTF. Combining the CDR3 with reference TRBV5-6 and TRBJ1-2 gives the whole variable domain DAGVTQSPTHLIKTRGQQVTLRCSPKSGHDTVSWYQQALGQGPQFIFQYYEEEERQRGNFPDRFSGHQFPNYSSELNVNALLLGDSALYLCASSPGTGYGYTFGSGTRLTVV.

This sequence joins TRBV7-9 and TRBJ2-2; 11 bases line up with TRBD2. The CDR3 loop spans 17 amino acids. Germline loops: CDR1 SEHNR, CDR2 FQNEAQ (reference sequence). The junction had 6 bases not matched to a gene; V was cut back by 5 bases and J by 1 base. CDR3: CASSPRTSGRNTGELFF. CDR3 DNA sequence: TGTGCCAGCAGCCCCCGAACTAGCGGGAGGAACACCGGGGAGCTGTTTTTT.

The chain couples TRBV12-5 to TRBJ2-3, with 9 bases matching TRBD2. V dropped 7 bases and J dropped 2; count of bases not matched to a gene: 4. The CDR3 has 14 amino acids. CDR1 LGHNT and CDR2 FRNRAP come from the germline V gene. The CDR3, as DNA: TGTGCTAGTGTGGCGGGAGGGCCCACAGATACGCAGTATTTT. Protein sequence: CASVAGGPTDTQYF.

In the case of this clone: Other DNA sequences in this sample translate to the same CDR3. The CDR3 region has the DNA TGTGCCAGCAGCGTAGCAGGTGTCCCGGGGCGGGCTGAGCAGTTCTTC. Residues: CASSVAGVPGRAEQFF. The V gene is TRBV9, the J gene TRBJ2-1; perhaps D is TRBD1 or TRBD2 (5 bases each). The V end lost 0 bases, the J end lost 9 bases, and 19 bases lay between the germline ends. This CDR3 spans 16 amino acids. Germline V gene data show CDR1 as SGDLS and CDR2 as YYNGEE.

In this sample, this clone turned up once. The rearrangement links TRBV5-4 to TRBJ2-1; D is unclear. There are 13 residues in the CDR3. V shed 1 base and J shed 3 bases, with 5 bases lying between them. CDR1 and CDR2 from the germline V gene are SGHNT and YYREEE (reference sequence). In DNA form, the CDR3 reads TGTGCCAGCAGCTTGTCCGGCTACAATGAGCAGTTCTTC. Protein product: CASSLSGYNEQFF.

The chain combines TRBV9 with TRBJ2-3; D is possibly TRBD2 (6 bases). CDR3 length equals 17 residues. Germline loops: CDR1 SGDLS, CDR2 YYNGEE. Between the trimmed V and J ends, which lost 3 bases and 5 bases, there was a span of 22 bases. The CDR3 bases are TGTGCCAGCAGCGCCGAGCGGCGGGACTTTTGGGAAGATACGCAGTATTTT. Encoded protein: CASSAERRDFWEDTQYF.

A note on this clone: One end of the junction varies from germline; a read error may be responsible. The chain couples TRBV7-7 to TRBJ2-5, with D tentatively TRBD1 (7 bases). This CDR3 is 15 amino acids long. Germline loops: CDR1 SSHAT, CDR2 FNYEAQ (reference sequence). CDR3 loop: CASSPQGGGTETQYF. CDR3 coding DNA: TGTGCTAGCAGCCCCCAGGGGGGAGGTACAGAGACCCAGTACTTC.

The chain's CDR3 is CASSPVNTEAFF. In DNA form, the CDR3 reads TGTGCCAGCAGCCCCGTGAACACTGAAGCTTTCTTT. The V call is TRBV7-9, the J call TRBJ1-1; no clear D. The CDR3 totals 12 residues. Germline CDR1 is SEHNR and CDR2 is FQNEAQ (reference sequence). V dropped 5 bases and J dropped 0 bases, with 4 bases sitting between them.

V usage is TRBV5-4 and J usage is TRBJ2-7, with no clear D. The CDR3 covers 11 residues. The germline gives CDR1 SGHNT, CDR2 YYREEE (reference sequence). V lost 2 bases, J lost 5 bases, and 5 bases lay in between. In DNA form, the CDR3 reads TGTGCCAGCAGCTTCCGAAACGAGCAGTACTTC. The encoded protein is CASSFRNEQYF.

A single count supports this clone. The chain links TRBV11-2 to TRBJ1-2, with D maybe TRBD1 (5 bases). Germline V gene lookup returns CDR1 SGHAT and CDR2 FQNNGV. V lost 2 bases, J lost 8 bases, and 9 bases lay in between. This CDR3 region has 12 residues. CDR3 sequence reads: CASSLQGTGYTF. For the CDR3, the DNA is TGTGCCAGCAGCTTACAGGGAACGGGCTACACCTTC.

This chain links TRBV5-6 with TRBJ1-1; D unclear. Between the trimmed V and J ends, which lost 3 bases and 1 base, there was a span of 4 bases. There are 12 residues in the CDR3. In germline, CDR1 is SGHDT, CDR2 YYEEEE. This chain's CDR3 is CASSSGNTEAFF. In nucleotides, the CDR3 is TGTGCCAGCAGCTCGGGGAACACTGAAGCTTTCTTT. Supplemented by reference TRBV5-6 and TRBJ1-1, the full variable domain reads DAGVTQSPTHLIKTRGQQVTLRCSPKSGHDTVSWYQQALGQGPQFIFQYYEEEERQRGNFPDRFSGHQFPNYSSELNVNALLLGDSALYLCASSSGNTEAFFGQGTRLTVV.

CDR3 sequence reads: CASSRARYSYNEQFF. CDR3 bases: TGTGCCAGTAGTAGGGCCCGTTACTCCTACAATGAGCAGTTCTTC. The chain uses TRBV19 and TRBJ2-1; D is unresolved. The V gene's germline CDR1 is LNHDA and CDR2 SQIVND (reference sequence). This CDR3 comprises 15 residues. V was pared by 4 bases and J by 0 bases, with 10 bases between.